This T cell receptor (beta chain) came from a study of CD8+ T cells in alopecia areata (dated by TCRdb to between 2017 and 2018). Background on the whole study: Treated patients were enrolled in an open-label pilot trial of oral tofacitinib at 5 to 10 mg twice daily for moderate-to-severe alopecia areata. Patients received tofacitinib for 6 to 18 months and were then followed off drug for 6 months to check for delayed response and recurrence. In both human patients and the C3H/HeJ mouse model, the study applied high-throughput TCRbeta sequencing to look at T cell clonal expansion in alopecia areata. In humans, TCRbeta sequencing was performed on scalp tissue and on sorted CD4+ and CD8+ peripheral blood T cells from healthy controls and from patients with patchy or totalis/universalis alopecia areata. Biopsies were taken from tofacitinib-treated patients at baseline and at 4 and 24 weeks of treatment, and a later scalp biopsy was taken in several of the tofacitinib-treated patients. Clonality in the scalp was compared among normal scalp (n=4), patchy alopecia areata scalp (n=8), and alopecia totalis/universalis scalp (n=8). The RNA source kit depended on sample type: the PAXgene miRNA kit for fixed scalp, the miRNeasy kit for PBMCs, and the RNeasy kit for mouse skin. immunoSEQ multiplex PCR using 35 Vbeta forward primers and 13 Jbeta reverse primers was used to amplify TCRbeta CDR3 regions.

The intended sense of this specimen's time point label: baseline before oral tofacitinib. Lesional scalp punch biopsies and peripheral blood were collected from alopecia areata patients. After PBMCs were isolated by density centrifugation and stained for CD3, CD4 and CD8, a FACSAria was used to sort CD4+ and CD8+ T cells. Results the study describes overall, beyond this receptor: Scalp TCR repertoire analysis is complicated because resident alphabeta T cells in normal human skin are also sequenced, whereas mouse skin is dominated by gammadelta T cells. Shared TCR sequences between patients were less evident than in mice, which may be partly attributable to HLA diversity in the patient population. Lesional scalp, especially in alopecia totalis/universalis, showed higher clonality and more expanded CD8+ clones than normal scalp, suggesting antigenic drive.

Reading the germline V gene gives CDR1 SNHLY and CDR2 FYNNEI. From the cysteine up to the phenylalanine, the CDR3 has a length of 21 residues. CDR3 DNA is the only sequence kept; it has 63 bases, read in frame from the first base. Deletion took 4 bases off V and 5 bases off J, with a span of 33 bases between the germline ends. On this clone itself: Its specific antigen is unknown. Nothing much larger sits one base from this clone, and base qualities are not available.

Libraries came from the immunoSEQ multiplex PCR assay. For TCR sequencing, RNA was extracted from every sample and reverse transcribed into cDNA to serve as template. SuperScript III was used to make first-strand cDNA, primed with a 2:1 mix of oligo-dT and random hexamers. A synthetic immune receptor repertoire was used to measure amplification bias, and any remaining bias was corrected computationally. The published analysis was carried out like this. Raw reads were preprocessed for error removal, and CDR3 was defined according to IMGT conventions as running from the conserved cysteine to phenylalanine. Clonality was calculated as 1 minus Shannon entropy normalized by log2 of the number of productive unique TCRs. Scalp TCRbeta sequences were cross-referenced with sorted blood CD4 and CD8 repertoires so that the CD4 or CD8 identity of scalp clones could be inferred. Sourced from immuneACCESS, this table was stored by TCRdb with only in-frame sequences that have V and J called. A share of the clones is absent; for the studies checked, an unresolved V gene accounts for under half, and the remainder has no known explanation. Clone size and the V and J calls come from that table; the DNA yielded D and trimming. This sample has around 160,000 clones in its table, and around 87% of those were observed once. The ten largest clones capture roughly 16% of the sample.

Sequencing was performed on CD8+ T cells sorted from blood, taken at week 0. Here the chain combines TRBV2 and TRBJ2-1; the D segment may tentatively be TRBD1 or TRBD2, each giving 8 matched bases. This clonotype originated in a human donor with alopecia areata. The sequenced DNA is TGTGCCAGCAGTGTTACCGGGACAGGAGGGGAACTAGCGGATGGTAACAATGAGCAGTTCTTC. The translation is CASSVTGTGGELADGNNEQFF.